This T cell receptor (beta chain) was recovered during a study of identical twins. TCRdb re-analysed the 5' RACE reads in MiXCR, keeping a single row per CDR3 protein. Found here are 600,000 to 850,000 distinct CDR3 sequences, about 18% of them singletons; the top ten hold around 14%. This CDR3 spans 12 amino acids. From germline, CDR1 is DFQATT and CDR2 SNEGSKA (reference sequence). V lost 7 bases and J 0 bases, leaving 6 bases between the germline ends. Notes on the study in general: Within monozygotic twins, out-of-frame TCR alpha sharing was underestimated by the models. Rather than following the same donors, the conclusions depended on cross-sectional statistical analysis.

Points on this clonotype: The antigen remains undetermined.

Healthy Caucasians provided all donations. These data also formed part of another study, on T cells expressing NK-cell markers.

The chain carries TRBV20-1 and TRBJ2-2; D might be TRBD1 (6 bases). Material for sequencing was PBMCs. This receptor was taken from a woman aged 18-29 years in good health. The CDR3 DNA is TGCAGTGGGACAGCGAACACCGGGGAGCTGTTTTTT. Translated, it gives CSGTANTGELFF.